The 5 T cell receptor beta chains given below trace back to one sample, sequenced in a study of cytomegalovirus exposure and HLA in healthy donors. Primers for the PCR totalled 60 Vbeta and 13 Jbeta. Here immunoSEQ multiplex PCR was the method, and the copy in TCRdb shows in-frame clones only, minus some. The repertoire includes some 120,000 clones, 75% to 85% of them detected once, and 1% sits in the top ten. What was sequenced was PBMCs. These receptors were taken from a man aged 35 to 55 in good health and CMV-seronegative.

The rearrangement links TRBV6-6 to TRBJ2-7; 10 bases are shared with TRBD1. Germline V gene lookup returns CDR1 MNHNY and CDR2 SVGAGI (reference sequence). CDR3 size: 13 residues. Trimming took 7 bases from V and 7 from J; bases not matched to a gene: 7. The CDR3 loop reads CASTGTGAREQYF. CDR3 sequence (DNA): TGTGCCAGCACCGGGACAGGGGCGAGGGAGCAGTACTTC.

The chain is built from TRBV5-1 and TRBJ2-3, with a tentative D call TRBD2 (5 bases). V gave up 4 bases and J gave up 6 bases, with 15 bases separating them. CDR1 and CDR2 from the germline V gene are SGHRS and YFSETQ. This CDR3 contains 14 residues. In DNA, the CDR3 is TGCGCCAGCAGCCCTGAGGGCCTCGCGGATACGCAGTATTTT. Amino acid sequence: CASSPEGLADTQYF.

The CDR3 DNA reads as TGTGCCAGCAGTCTTTTTAGCGGGAGCGAGCAGTACTTC. Translated, it gives CASSLFSGSEQYF. V usage is TRBV6-1 and J usage is TRBJ2-7, with 9 bases lining up with TRBD2. The CDR3 is 13 amino acids. V shed 5 bases and J 6 bases; nucleotides not matched to a gene: 5. CDR1 is MNHNS, CDR2 SASEGT, per germline.

The chain couples TRBV28 to TRBJ1-1; D is ambiguous. With 5 bases removed from V and 3 bases from J, the gap between germline ends came to 7 bases. The CDR3 consists of 12 residues. Germline lookup yields CDR1 MDHEN and CDR2 SYDVKM. The CDR3 loop reads CASSISYTEAFF. In DNA form, the CDR3 reads TGTGCCAGCAGTATATCCTACACTGAAGCTTTCTTT. The full variable domain, in which reference TRBV28 and TRBJ1-1 provide the parts outside the CDR3, is DVKVTQSSRYLVKRTGEKVFLECVQDMDHENMFWYRQDPGLGLRLIYFSYDVKMKEKGDIPEGYSVSREKKERFSLILESASTNQTSMYLCASSISYTEAFFGQGTRLTVV.

V is TRBV6-6 and J is TRBJ2-7, with TRBD2 identical over 10 bases. V dropped 6 bases and J dropped 2; count of bases not matched to a gene: 4. This CDR3 has 14 residues. CDR1 MNHNY and CDR2 SVGAGI come from the germline V gene (reference sequence). The CDR3 coding sequence is TGTGCCAGCAGCCTTAGCGGGGGGACCTACGAGCAGTACTTC. It codes for CASSLSGGTYEQYF.